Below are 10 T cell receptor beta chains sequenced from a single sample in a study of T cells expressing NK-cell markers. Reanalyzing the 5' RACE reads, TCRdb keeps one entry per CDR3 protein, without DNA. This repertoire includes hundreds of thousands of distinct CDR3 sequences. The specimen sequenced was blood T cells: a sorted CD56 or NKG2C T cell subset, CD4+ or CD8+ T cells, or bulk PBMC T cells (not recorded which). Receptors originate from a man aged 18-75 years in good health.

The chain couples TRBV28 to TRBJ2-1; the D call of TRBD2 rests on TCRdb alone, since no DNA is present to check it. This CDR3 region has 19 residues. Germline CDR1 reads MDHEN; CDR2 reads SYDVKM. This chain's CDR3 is CASRGETSGAYSSYNEQFF.

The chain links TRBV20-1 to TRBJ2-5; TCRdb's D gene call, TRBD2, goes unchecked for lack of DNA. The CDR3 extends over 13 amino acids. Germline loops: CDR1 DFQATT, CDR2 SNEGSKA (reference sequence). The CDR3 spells CSGSGGPQETQYF.

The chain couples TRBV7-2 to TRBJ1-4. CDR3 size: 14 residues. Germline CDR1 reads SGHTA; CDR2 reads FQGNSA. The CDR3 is CASSLMAFNEKLFF.

CDR3 residues: CASSDPIKAKNIQYF. The chain combines TRBV2 with TRBJ2-4. The CDR3 is 15 amino acids. Germline values: CDR1 SNHLY, CDR2 FYNNEI.

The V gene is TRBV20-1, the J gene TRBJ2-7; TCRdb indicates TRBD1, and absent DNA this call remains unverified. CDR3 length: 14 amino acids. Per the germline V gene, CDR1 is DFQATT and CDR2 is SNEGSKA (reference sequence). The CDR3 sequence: CSAPLSQGAPGQYF.

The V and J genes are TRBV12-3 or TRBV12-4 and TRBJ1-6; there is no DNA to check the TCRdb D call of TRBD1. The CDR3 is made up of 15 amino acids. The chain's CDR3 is CASTLGTQGNSPLHF.

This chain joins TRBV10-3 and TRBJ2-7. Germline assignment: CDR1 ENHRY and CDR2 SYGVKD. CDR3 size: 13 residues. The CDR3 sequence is CATTVGSSYEQYF.

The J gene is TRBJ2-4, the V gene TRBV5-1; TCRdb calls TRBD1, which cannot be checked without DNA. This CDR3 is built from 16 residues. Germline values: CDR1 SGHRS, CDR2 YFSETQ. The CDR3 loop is CASSSLPGGTKNIQYF. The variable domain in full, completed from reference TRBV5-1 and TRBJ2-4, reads KAGVTQTPRYLIKTRGQQVTLSCSPISGHRSVSWYQQTPGQGLQFLFEYFSETQRNKGNFPGRFSGRQFSNSRSEMNVSTLELGDSALYLCASSSLPGGTKNIQYFGAGTRLSVL.

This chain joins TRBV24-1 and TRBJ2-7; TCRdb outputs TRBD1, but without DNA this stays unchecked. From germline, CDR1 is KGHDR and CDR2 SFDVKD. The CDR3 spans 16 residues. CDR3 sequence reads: CATSDLKSTGKRGQYF.

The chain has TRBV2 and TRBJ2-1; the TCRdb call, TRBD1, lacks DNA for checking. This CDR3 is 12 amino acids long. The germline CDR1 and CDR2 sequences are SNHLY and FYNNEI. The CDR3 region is CASRPDSTGQFF.